This T cell receptor beta chain appears in the sequencing data of a study of cytomegalovirus exposure and HLA in healthy donors. Findings and caveats of the study: Previous analysis showed most TCR beta V segments were productive about 90% or about 30% of the time. Association with HLA alleles at 0.05 false discovery rate was found for 15,000 to 20,000 TCR beta sequences in a later analysis.

CDR1 is SGDLS, CDR2 YYNGEE, per germline. This CDR3 region has 17 residues. Deletions cut 0 bases from V and 2 bases from J, with 18 bases between. Concerning this clone itself: Its antigen is unidentified.

A multiplex PCR was run with 60 Vbeta primers and 13 Jbeta primers. Only in-frame clones appear in the TCRdb table, and some are missing; sequencing was by immunoSEQ multiplex PCR. In the table there are about 200,000 clones, roughly 80% of which are singletons. The receptor comes from a man aged 35-49 years in good health and CMV-seronegative. The rearrangement links TRBV9 to TRBJ2-7; possible D gene TRBD1, 6 bases. The sample consisted of PBMCs. DNA of the CDR3: TGTGCCAGCAGCGTAGGGGACAATCCTCTCCCTACCTACGAGCAGTACTTC. Its translation is CASSVGDNPLPTYEQYF.